This T cell receptor beta chain originates from a study of control samples from healthy donors and cancer patients. Profiling relied on immunoSEQ multiplex PCR, and the TCRdb table lists in-frame clones only, not all of them. The sample has around 140,000 clones, 80% to 95% seen once; the top ten hold around 2.5%. The CDR3 is 15 amino acids. V shed 4 bases and J shed 4 bases, with 15 bases lying between them. Germline-derived CDR1 and CDR2 are SGDLS and YYNGEE. This sequence was found in a man between 40 and 49 years old in good health. This chain links TRBV9 with TRBJ2-1; no clear D gene. The source material was blood. The CDR3 spells CASSTHDSLYNEQFF. Here the CDR3 DNA reads TGTGCCAGCAGCACCCACGACTCTTTATACAATGAGCAGTTCTTC. Full variable domain (missing parts from reference TRBV9 and TRBJ2-1): DSGVTQTPKHLITATGQRVTLRCSPRSGDLSVYWYQQSLDQGLQFLIQYYNGEERAKGNILERFSAQQFPDLHSELNLSSLELGDSALYFCASSTHDSLYNEQFFGPGTRLTVL.